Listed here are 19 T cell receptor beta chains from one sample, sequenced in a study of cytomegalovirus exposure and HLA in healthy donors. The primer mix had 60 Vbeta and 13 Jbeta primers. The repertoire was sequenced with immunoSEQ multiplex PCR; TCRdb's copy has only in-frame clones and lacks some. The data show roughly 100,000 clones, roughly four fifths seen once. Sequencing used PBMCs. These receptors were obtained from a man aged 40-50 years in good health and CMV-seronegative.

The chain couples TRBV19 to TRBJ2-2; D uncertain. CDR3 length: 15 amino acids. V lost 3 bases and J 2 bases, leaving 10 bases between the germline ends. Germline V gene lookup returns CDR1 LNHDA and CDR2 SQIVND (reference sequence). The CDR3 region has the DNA TGTGCCAGTAGTATTCAGGCAGGTAACACCGGGGAGCTGTTTTTT. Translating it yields CASSIQAGNTGELFF.

The CDR3, as DNA: TGTGCCAGCAGCGACACCGGGATATCCACAGATACGCAGTATTTT. It translates to CASSDTGISTDTQYF. The V and J genes are TRBV9 and TRBJ2-3, with D possibly matching TRBD2 (5 bases). V shed 3 bases and J shed 2 bases, with 13 bases lying between them. The CDR3 spans 15 residues. The V gene's germline CDR1 is SGDLS and CDR2 YYNGEE.

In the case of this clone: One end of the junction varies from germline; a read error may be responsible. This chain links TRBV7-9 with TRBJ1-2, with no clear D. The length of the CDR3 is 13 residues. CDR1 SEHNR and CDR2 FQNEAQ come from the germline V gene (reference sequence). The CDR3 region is CSSSLTSVYGYTF. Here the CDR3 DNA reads TGTTCCAGCAGCCTTACGTCAGTCTATGGCTACACCTTC.

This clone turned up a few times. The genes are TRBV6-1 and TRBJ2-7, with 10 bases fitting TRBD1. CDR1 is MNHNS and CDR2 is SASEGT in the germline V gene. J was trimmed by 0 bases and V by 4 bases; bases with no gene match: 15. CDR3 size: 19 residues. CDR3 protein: CASSGDDRGPISSSYEQYF. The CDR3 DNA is TGTGCCAGCAGTGGCGATGACAGGGGGCCTATCTCAAGCTCCTACGAGCAGTACTTC.

The chain's CDR3 is CASSLVRGRAFF. Written as DNA, the CDR3 is TGTGCCAGCAGTTTAGTCAGGGGGCGAGCTTTCTTT. This chain uses TRBV27 with TRBJ1-1; 8 nucleotides agree with TRBD1. Germline V gene sequence: CDR1 MNHEY, CDR2 SMNVEV (reference sequence). Germline trimming cut 2 bases from V and 10 bases from J; bases unmatched to any gene: 3. There are 12 residues in the CDR3.

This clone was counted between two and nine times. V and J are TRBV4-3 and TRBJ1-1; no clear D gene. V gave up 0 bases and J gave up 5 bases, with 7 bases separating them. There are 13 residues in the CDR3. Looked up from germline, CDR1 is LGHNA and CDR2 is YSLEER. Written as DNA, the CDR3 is TGCGCCAGCAGCCAAGATCGGTGGACTGAAGCTTTCTTT. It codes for CASSQDRWTEAFF.

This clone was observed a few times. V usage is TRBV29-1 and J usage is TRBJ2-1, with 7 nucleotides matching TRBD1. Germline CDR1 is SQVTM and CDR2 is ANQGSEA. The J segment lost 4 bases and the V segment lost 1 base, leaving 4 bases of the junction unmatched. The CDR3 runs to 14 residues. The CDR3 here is CSVEGDRDYNEQFF. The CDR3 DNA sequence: TGCAGCGTTGAAGGGGACAGAGATTACAATGAGCAGTTCTTC.

The DNA for the CDR3 is TGCGCCAGCAGCAGGACAGGGGGCGGACCGAACACCGGGGAGCTGTTTTTT. It codes for CASSRTGGGPNTGELFF. This sequence joins TRBV4-1 and TRBJ2-2; 11 positions agree with TRBD1. Per the germline V gene, CDR1 is MGHRA and CDR2 is YSYEKL. The CDR3 is made up of 17 amino acids. V lost 5 bases, J lost 0 bases, and 5 bases stayed unmatched.

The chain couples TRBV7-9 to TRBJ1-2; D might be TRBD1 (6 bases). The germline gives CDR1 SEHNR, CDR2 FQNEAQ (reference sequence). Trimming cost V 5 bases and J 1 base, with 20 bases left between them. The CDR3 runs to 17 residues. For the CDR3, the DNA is TGTGCCAGCAGCCGAAGGGGGGGGCTCTCGGGTAACTATGGCTACACCTTC. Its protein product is CASSRRGGLSGNYGYTF.

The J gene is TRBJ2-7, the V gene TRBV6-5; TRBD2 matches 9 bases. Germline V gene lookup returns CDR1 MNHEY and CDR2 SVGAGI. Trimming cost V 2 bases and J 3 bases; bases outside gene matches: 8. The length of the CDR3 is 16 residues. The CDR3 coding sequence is TGTGCCAGCAGTTACCTCAGCGGGGGGAACTACTACGAGCAGTACTTC. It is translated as CASSYLSGGNYYEQYF.

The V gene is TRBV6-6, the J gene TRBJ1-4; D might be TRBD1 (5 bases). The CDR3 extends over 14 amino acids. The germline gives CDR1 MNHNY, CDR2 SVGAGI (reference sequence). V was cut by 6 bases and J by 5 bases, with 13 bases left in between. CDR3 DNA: TGTGCCAGCAGCCTGGGGCAGGGCAATGAAAAACTGTTTTTT. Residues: CASSLGQGNEKLFF.

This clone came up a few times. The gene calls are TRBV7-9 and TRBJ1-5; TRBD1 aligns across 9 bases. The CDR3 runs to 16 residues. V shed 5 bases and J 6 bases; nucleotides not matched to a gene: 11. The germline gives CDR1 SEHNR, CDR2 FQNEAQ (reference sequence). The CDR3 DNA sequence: TGTGCCAGCAGCCCACAGGGGGCAGAAGGGGGTCAGCCCCAGCATTTT. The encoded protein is CASSPQGAEGGQPQHF.

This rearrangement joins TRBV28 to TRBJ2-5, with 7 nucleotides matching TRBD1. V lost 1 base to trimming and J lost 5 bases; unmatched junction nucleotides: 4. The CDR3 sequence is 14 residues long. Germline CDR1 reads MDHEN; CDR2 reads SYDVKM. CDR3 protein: CASSLSARGETQYF. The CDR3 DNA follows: TGTGCCAGCAGTTTATCAGCCAGGGGGGAGACCCAGTACTTC.

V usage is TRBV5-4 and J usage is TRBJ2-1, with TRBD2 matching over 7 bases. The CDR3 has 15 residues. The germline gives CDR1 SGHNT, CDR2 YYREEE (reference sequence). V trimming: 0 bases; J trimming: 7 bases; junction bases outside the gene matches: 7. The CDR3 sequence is CASSLAGASGNEQFF. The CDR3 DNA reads TGTGCCAGCAGCTTGGCCGGTGCTAGCGGAAATGAGCAGTTCTTC.

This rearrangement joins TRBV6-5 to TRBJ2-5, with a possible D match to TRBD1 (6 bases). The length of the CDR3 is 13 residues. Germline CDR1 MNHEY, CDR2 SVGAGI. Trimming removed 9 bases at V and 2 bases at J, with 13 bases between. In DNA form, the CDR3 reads TGTGCCAGAGAAAACAGGGATCAAGAGACCCAGTACTTC. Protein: CARENRDQETQYF.

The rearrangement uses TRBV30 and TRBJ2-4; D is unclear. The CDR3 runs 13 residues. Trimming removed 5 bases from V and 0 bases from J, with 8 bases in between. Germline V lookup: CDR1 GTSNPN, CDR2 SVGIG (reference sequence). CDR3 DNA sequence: TGTGCCTGGGGGCAGCAAGCCAAAAACATTCAGTACTTC. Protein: CAWGQQAKNIQYF.

The CDR3 nucleotides read TGCGCCAGCAGCTTGACGACAGGGGTGAGCACCGGGGAGCTGTTTTTT. Translating gives CASSLTTGVSTGELFF. The gene calls are TRBV5-1 and TRBJ2-2; 8 nucleotides agree with TRBD1. This CDR3 is built from 16 residues. CDR1 is SGHRS and CDR2 is YFSETQ in the germline V gene. Trimming at V came to 1 base and at J to 4 bases, leaving 6 bases not matched to a gene.

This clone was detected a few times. The CDR3 spells CASSLGPQGLNQPQHF. CDR3 in DNA: TGCGCCAGCAGCTTGGGACCCCAGGGGTTGAATCAGCCCCAGCATTTT. The chain is built from TRBV5-1 and TRBJ1-5; D perhaps matches TRBD1 (6 bases). V was shortened by 0 bases and J by 4 bases, with 14 bases between the two germline ends. Germline lookup yields CDR1 SGHRS and CDR2 YFSETQ. The CDR3 sequence is 16 residues long.

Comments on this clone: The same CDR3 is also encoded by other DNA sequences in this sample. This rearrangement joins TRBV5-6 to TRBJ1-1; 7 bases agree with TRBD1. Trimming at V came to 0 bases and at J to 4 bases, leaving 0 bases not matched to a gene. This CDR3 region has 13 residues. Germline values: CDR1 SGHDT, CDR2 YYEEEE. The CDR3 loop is CASSLDRGTEAFF. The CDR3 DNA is TGTGCCAGCAGCTTGGACAGGGGCACTGAAGCTTTCTTT.